This note documents a single TCR beta chain sequence. Its antigen remains unknown. The table came from immunoSEQ multiplex PCR; TCRdb's copy has only in-frame clones and leaves some out. The sample records about 40,000 clones, approximately 88% being singletons. The sample is drawn from a study of OX40 agonist ivuxolimab in advanced cancers. About the study: Ivuxolimab, an antibody that agonizes OX40 (CD134), was administered to the patients.

Study-wide points: A proportion of nonresponders additionally exhibited low normalized T-cell clonal expansion.

The starting material was CD4+ or CD8+ T cells sorted from blood, obtained in a trial of the OX40 agonist ivuxolimab. This sequence originates from an adult with an advanced solid tumor such as melanoma, head and neck, liver or kidney cancer.

CDR3 nucleotides: TGTGCCAGCAGCTTAATAGCTGGCAGGGGGAAAGAGACCCAGTACTTC. Translating gives CASSLIAGRGKETQYF. The chain carries TRBV7-9 and TRBJ2-5; TRBD1 matches at 7 bases. Germline-derived CDR1 and CDR2 are SEHNR and FQNEAQ (reference sequence). Germline trimming cut 2 bases from V and 3 bases from J; bases unmatched to any gene: 9. The CDR3 length is 16 residues.